The 2 T cell receptor beta chains below come from one sample, sequenced in a study of blood T cell repertoires in COVID-19. Profiled with immunoSEQ multiplex PCR; TCRdb holds only in-frame clones, not every one. The table records some 150,000 clones, around nine tenths of them present only once. Sequences were obtained from peripheral blood. These receptors were collected from a human donor in a cohort sampled during active COVID-19.

The genes are TRBV25-1 and TRBJ2-1; maybe TRBD1 (7 bases). Per the germline V gene, CDR1 is MGHDK and CDR2 is SYGVNS. The CDR3 length is 12 residues. CDR3 region: CAGGGNYNEQFF. CDR3 nucleotide sequence: TGTGCAGGAGGGGGCAACTACAATGAGCAGTTCTTC. The full variable domain, rest sourced from reference TRBV25-1 and TRBJ2-1, is EADIYQTPRYLVIGTGKKITLECSQTMGHDKMYWYQQDPGMELHLIHYSYGVNSTEKGDLSSESTVSRIRTEHFPLTLESARPSHTSQYLCAGGGNYNEQFFGPGTRLTVL.

The chain is built from TRBV5-1 and TRBJ2-3; the match to TRBD1 covers 9 bases. Germline CDR1 SGHRS, CDR2 YFSETQ. V lost 4 bases to trimming and J lost 5 bases; unmatched junction nucleotides: 8. The CDR3 spans 15 residues. The CDR3 coding sequence is TGCGCCAGCAGCACTACAGGGGGCGAGGGAGATACGCAGTATTTT. It is translated as CASSTTGGEGDTQYF.